These 29 T cell receptor beta chains originate from one sample sequenced in a study of glioma-infiltrating T cells after dendritic cell vaccination. Profiled with immunoSEQ multiplex PCR; TCRdb holds only in-frame clones, not every one. Among 50,000 to 80,000 clones listed, approximately 85% were seen once. Source: blood, taken before dendritic cell vaccination. The receptors come from a human donor with glioblastoma.

This chain joins TRBV30 and TRBJ2-7; TRBD2 might be the D (5 bases). This CDR3 comprises 13 residues. The germline V gene has CDR1 GTSNPN and CDR2 SVGIG (reference sequence). Trimming removed 1 base at V and 4 bases at J, with 11 bases between. CDR3 DNA: TGTGCCTGGAGTGCGGGGTTCGTTTACGAGCAGTACTTC. Amino acids: CAWSAGFVYEQYF.

The chain has TRBV4-1 and TRBJ1-1; tentatively, D is TRBD1 (6 bases). V dropped 4 bases and J dropped 4 bases, with 10 bases sitting between them. The germline gives CDR1 MGHRA, CDR2 YSYEKL. CDR3 length: 13 residues. CDR3 coding DNA: TGCGCCAGCAGCCGAGGGGGGGCCACTGAAGCTTTCTTT. Translating gives CASSRGGATEAFF.

The rearrangement joins TRBV6-1 to TRBJ2-7, with TRBD2 identical over 9 bases. The germline gives CDR1 MNHNS, CDR2 SASEGT. The junction had 12 bases not matched to a gene; V was cut back by 5 bases and J by 7 bases. CDR3 size: 15 residues. The CDR3 coding sequence is TGTGCCAGCAGTAACCTAGCGGGGCGGGGGGGAGAGCAGTACTTC. Protein product: CASSNLAGRGGEQYF.

CDR3 loop: CASSEMVLAGNQETQYF. The DNA for the CDR3 is TGTGCCAGCAGTGAAATGGTGTTAGCGGGGAACCAAGAGACCCAGTACTTC. This chain joins TRBV2 and TRBJ2-5, with 8 bases aligning to TRBD2. V shed 2 bases and J 0 bases; nucleotides not matched to a gene: 8. The CDR3 consists of 17 residues. The germline V gene encodes CDR1 SNHLY and CDR2 FYNNEI.

The chain has TRBV5-5 and TRBJ1-2; D is unresolved. CDR1 and CDR2 (germline): SGHKS, YYEKEE (reference sequence). V was trimmed by 4 bases and J by 0 bases, leaving 10 bases between them. The CDR3 has 14 amino acids. For the CDR3, the DNA is TGTGCCAGCAGCCGCCGGGGAGCTAACTATGGCTACACCTTC. It codes for CASSRRGANYGYTF.

The J gene is TRBJ2-7, the V gene TRBV19, with 7 bases matching TRBD2. This CDR3 has 16 amino acids. Germline V CDR1 and CDR2: LNHDA, SQIVND (reference sequence). The V segment lost 3 bases and the J segment 0 bases; nucleotides outside the gene matches: 8. The CDR3 nucleotides read TGTGCCAGTAGTATGGTTTCTAGCGGAACCTCCTACGAGCAGTACTTC. It specifies CASSMVSSGTSYEQYF.

This clone was seen only a few times. The rearrangement links TRBV6-5 to TRBJ2-5; 7 positions agree with TRBD2. This CDR3 has 13 amino acids. Germline CDR1 is MNHEY and CDR2 is SVGAGI. V gave up 7 bases and J gave up 5 bases; unmatched junction bases: 7. CDR3 sequence (DNA): TGTGCCAGCAACCAGGCGGGGGACGAGACCCAGTACTTC. This translates into CASNQAGDETQYF.

V is TRBV19 and J is TRBJ2-3; 10 bases line up with TRBD2. The CDR3 sequence is 16 residues long. The trim removed 1 base at V and 5 bases at J, leaving 6 bases unmatched. Germline V lookup: CDR1 LNHDA, CDR2 SQIVND (reference sequence). The CDR3 here is CASSIGLAGAGDTQYF. For the CDR3, the DNA is TGTGCCAGTAGTATAGGCCTAGCGGGGGCGGGAGATACGCAGTATTTT.

The CDR3 DNA reads as TGTGCCAGCAGTGGGGGACAGGCCAATTCACCCCTCCACTTT. Residues: CASSGGQANSPLHF. This chain connects TRBV25-1 to TRBJ1-6; 8 nucleotides align to TRBD1. The CDR3 covers 14 residues. The V gene end was trimmed by 4 bases and the J gene end by 7 bases; junction bases not matched to a gene: 3. Germline assignment: CDR1 MGHDK and CDR2 SYGVNS.

The genes are TRBV30 and TRBJ1-5; 8 nucleotides agree with TRBD1. Germline CDR1 GTSNPN, CDR2 SVGIG (reference sequence). The ends lost 3 bases at V and 2 bases at J; junction bases unmatched: 0. This CDR3 spans 13 amino acids. CDR3 residues: CAWRTGGNQPQHF. In DNA form, the CDR3 reads TGTGCCTGGAGGACAGGGGGCAATCAGCCCCAGCATTTT.

A note on this clone: Its ends do not fully match the called genes, so a read error is possible. The V call is TRBV7-2, the J call TRBJ2-1; D uncertain. The CDR3 is 11 residues long. Germline assignment: CDR1 SGHTA and CDR2 FQGNSA. The CDR3 DNA follows: TGTGCCAGCAGCTCTTACACTGAGCAGTTCTTC. This sequence encodes CASSSYTEQFF.

The chain recombines TRBV6-4 with TRBJ2-3; the D gene is possibly TRBD1 (6 bases). The germline CDR1 and CDR2 sequences are MRHNA and SNTAGT. V lost 0 bases and J 0 bases, leaving 7 bases between the germline ends. This CDR3 comprises 15 residues. CDR3 in DNA: TGTGCCAGCAGTGACTCGGGGGCGAGCACAGATACGCAGTATTTT. Amino acid sequence: CASSDSGASTDTQYF.

The CDR3 region has the DNA TGCAGCGTTGAAGGAACACGGGGATGGACTACTACGCAGTTCTTC. Translated, it gives CSVEGTRGWTTTQFF. This chain joins TRBV29-1 and TRBJ2-1; the D gene is possibly TRBD2 (6 bases). V lost 1 base, J lost 12 bases, and 22 bases lay in between. Germline V gives CDR1 SQVTM, CDR2 ANQGSEA. CDR3 length: 15 residues.

This sequence joins TRBV7-6 and TRBJ1-3; D not certain. Between the trimmed V and J ends, which lost 5 bases and 0 bases, there was a span of 8 bases. Germline CDR1 is SGHVS and CDR2 is FNYEAQ. The CDR3 loop spans 14 amino acids. In DNA form, the CDR3 reads TGTGCCAGCAGCCCTACGGGCTCTGGAAACACCATATATTTT. This encodes CASSPTGSGNTIYF. The complete variable domain, with remaining parts taken from reference TRBV7-6 and TRBJ1-3, reads GAGVSQSPRYKVTKRGQDVALRCDPISGHVSLYWYRQALGQGPEFLTYFNYEAQQDKSGLPNDRFSAERPEGSISTLTIQRTEQRDSAMYRCASSPTGSGNTIYFGEGSWLTVV.

This clone was picked up a small number of times. The CDR3 loop reads CAIREGRDNQPQHF. For the CDR3, the DNA is TGTGCCATCAGGGAGGGCAGGGACAATCAGCCCCAGCATTTT. The genes are TRBV10-3 and TRBJ1-5; a possible D gene is TRBD1 (5 bases). The germline V gene has CDR1 ENHRY and CDR2 SYGVKD. Trimming removed 6 bases from V and 3 bases from J, with 12 bases in between. CDR3 length: 14 residues.

The rearrangement joins TRBV2 to TRBJ1-1, with no clear D. The CDR3 runs to 14 residues. The germline V gene has CDR1 SNHLY and CDR2 FYNNEI. V lost 1 base to trimming and J lost 2 bases, with 8 bases between them. The DNA of the CDR3 is TGTGCCAGCAGTGAAGGGTACAGTAACACTGAAGCTTTCTTT. As protein: CASSEGYSNTEAFF.

The CDR3 nucleotides read TGCAGTGGTCAACGGGGCAATGAGCAGTTCTTC. Its protein product is CSGQRGNEQFF. This chain joins TRBV20-1 and TRBJ2-1; D possibly corresponds to TRBD2 (5 bases). Germline V lookup: CDR1 DFQATT, CDR2 SNEGSKA (reference sequence). Trimming left V 7 bases short and J 6 bases short, with 10 bases between. The CDR3 contains 11 residues.

The chain couples TRBV11-2 to TRBJ2-7, with 9 bases matching TRBD1. V was clipped by 4 bases and J by 4 bases; unmatched bases: 5. CDR1 and CDR2 from the germline V gene are SGHAT and FQNNGV. The CDR3 consists of 14 residues. CDR3 sequence: CASSSRQGDYEQYF. CDR3 coding DNA: TGTGCCAGCAGCTCCCGACAGGGGGATTACGAGCAGTACTTC.

This clone was observed once. The chain carries TRBV10-2 and TRBJ2-2, with TRBD1 identical over 9 bases. Per germline, CDR1 WSHSY and CDR2 SAAADI. V was pared by 6 bases and J by 1 base, with 6 bases of the junction left unmatched. The CDR3 spans 16 residues. The CDR3 nucleotides are TGCGCCAGCAGCGAGCGGGACAGGGTGAACACCGGGGAGCTGTTTTTT. Translation: CASSERDRVNTGELFF.

This chain uses TRBV2 with TRBJ1-6; 8 bases line up with TRBD1. V trimming: 6 bases; J trimming: 6 bases; junction bases outside the gene matches: 1. The CDR3 has 13 amino acids. Per germline, CDR1 SNHLY and CDR2 FYNNEI. CDR3 sequence: CASRDRGNSPLHF. In DNA form, the CDR3 reads TGTGCCAGCAGAGACAGGGGTAATTCACCCCTCCACTTT.

This clone was seen once. The chain is built from TRBV5-1 and TRBJ2-5; D ambiguous. With the DNA end fitting TRBJ2-7 better, the J assignment may be wrong. Germline CDR1 is SGHRS and CDR2 is YFSETQ. This CDR3 contains 11 residues. The CDR3 region is CASSPSYEQYF. The CDR3 nucleotides are TGCGCCAGCAGCCCCTCCTACGAGCAGTACTTC.

The rearrangement links TRBV7-8 to TRBJ1-1; TRBD1 might be the D (6 bases). There are 13 residues in the CDR3. V shed 6 bases and J shed 6 bases, with 14 bases lying between them. Germline values: CDR1 SGHVS, CDR2 FQNEAQ. CDR3 in DNA: TGTGCCAGCAGACAGGCAGGGGTACCTGAAGCTTTCTTT. This sequence encodes CASRQAGVPEAFF.

This clone was seen more than once but under ten times. The chain employs TRBV15 and TRBJ1-2, with D unresolved. The germline V gene encodes CDR1 LNHNV and CDR2 YYDKDF (reference sequence). Trimming left V 0 bases short and J 1 base short, with 9 bases between. The CDR3 loop spans 15 amino acids. This CDR3 reads CATSRDLISNYGYTF. The DNA for the CDR3 is TGTGCCACCAGCAGAGATCTTATCAGTAACTATGGCTACACCTTC.

The chain combines TRBV5-1 with TRBJ2-7; TRBD2 agrees at 8 bases. V lost 4 bases, J lost 0 bases, and 3 bases stayed unmatched. The CDR3 is 14 residues long. In germline, CDR1 is SGHRS, CDR2 YFSETQ. CDR3 in DNA: TGCGCCAGCAGCGAGCGGGGGTACTCCTACGAGCAGTACTTC. Its protein is CASSERGYSYEQYF.

This chain links TRBV7-9 with TRBJ1-1; tentatively, D is TRBD1 (6 bases). The CDR3 sequence is 14 residues long. V was shortened by 5 bases and J by 8 bases, with 18 bases between the two germline ends. CDR1 is SEHNR and CDR2 is FQNEAQ in the germline V gene (reference sequence). The CDR3 sequence is CASSLGAKDREAFF. CDR3 DNA sequence: TGTGCCAGCAGCCTCGGGGCCAAGGACAGAGAAGCTTTCTTT.

The chain joins TRBV30 to TRBJ2-3, with D unclear. The V end lost 0 bases, the J end lost 8 bases, and 9 bases lay between the germline ends. CDR1 and CDR2 (germline): GTSNPN, SVGIG (reference sequence). This CDR3 spans 12 amino acids. This chain's CDR3 is CAWSVSVATQYF. CDR3 coding DNA: TGTGCCTGGAGTGTGTCCGTAGCTACGCAGTATTTT.

V usage is TRBV30 and J usage is TRBJ2-2, with 9 bases fitting TRBD1. The V gene end was trimmed by 0 bases and the J gene end by 5 bases; junction bases not matched to a gene: 7. CDR3 length: 16 residues. CDR1 is GTSNPN and CDR2 is SVGIG in the germline V gene (reference sequence). The CDR3 region is CAWSVRTGGMTGELFF. The CDR3 DNA reads TGTGCCTGGAGTGTACGAACAGGGGGCATGACCGGGGAGCTGTTTTTT.

The rearrangement links TRBV5-1 to TRBJ1-1; the D gene is possibly TRBD1 (5 bases). Per germline, CDR1 SGHRS and CDR2 YFSETQ. Trimming shortened V by 4 bases and J by 3 bases, and 16 bases separated the two germline ends. There are 15 residues in the CDR3. CDR3 loop: CASSRSGRADTEAFF. The CDR3 DNA is TGCGCCAGCAGCAGATCGGGCAGGGCGGACACTGAAGCTTTCTTT.

The chain joins TRBV18 to TRBJ1-4; D ambiguous. With 2 bases removed from V and 6 bases from J, the gap between germline ends came to 13 bases. The CDR3 length is 15 residues. In germline, CDR1 is KGHSH, CDR2 LQKENI. The CDR3 protein is CASSPGQQADEKLFF. The DNA for the CDR3 is TGTGCCAGCTCACCAGGTCAGCAGGCAGATGAAAAACTGTTTTTT.